Listed here is a single T cell receptor beta chain. The antigen remains undetermined. V was cut by 5 bases and J by 6 bases, with 14 bases left in between. CDR3 size: 13 residues. Germline lookup yields CDR1 SGHNT and CDR2 YENEEA. The record originates from a study of identifying expanded T cells in peripheral blood. No infections or other immune events were documented during collection. Repertoires were generated with immunoSEQ multiplex PCR, while TCRdb's copy carries only in-frame clones and drops some. The repertoire holds approximately 94,000 clones, approximately 88% seen once, with about 5.5% in the top ten. General study points: Around 1.2 clones differed between technical replicates, versus approximately 17 and 20 over time.

Sequenced material: blood. The chain combines TRBV11-3 with TRBJ2-7; D possibly corresponds to TRBD2 (6 bases). The sequence was obtained from a person between 18 and 70 years old in good health. Here the CDR3 reads CASSLRDFGEQYF. The CDR3 nucleotides are TGTGCCAGCAGCCTCCGGGACTTTGGCGAGCAGTACTTC.